A selection of T cell receptor beta chains follows, all from one sample in a study of CD8 T cells in ankylosing spondylitis. Using its own MiXCR run on the 5' RACE reads, TCRdb lists one record per CDR3 protein. The table lists about 250,000 distinct CDR3 sequences, roughly 25% of them singletons, with 0.6% to 0.75% in the top ten. Sample: blood, either unsorted or a sorted T cell fraction (not recorded which). The receptors were sampled from a male donor with ankylosing spondylitis or in good health (not recorded which). The CDR3 runs from the conserved cysteine through the conserved F or W. Each record gives: J gene, V gene, clone size, D gene, CDR3 protein, CDR3 DNA. The D gene is left open where the match is weak. Size is omitted from some rows. Given values are once, few, many or a class for expanded clones.

TRBJ2-2	TRBV5-6	.	TRBD1	CASSPIGQGEGELFF	TGTGCCAGCAGCCCTATCGGTCAGGGGGAAGGGGAGCTGTTTTTT
TRBJ1-5	TRBV11-2	few	.	CASSLSGTVSYSNQPQHF	TGTGCCAGCAGCTTATCCGGGACGGTATCATATAGCAATCAGCCCCAGCATTTT
TRBJ2-5	TRBV5-4	.	.	CASSLVAGETQYF	TGTGCCAGCAGCTTGGTGGCGGGGGAGACCCAGTACTTC
TRBJ2-7	TRBV3-1	.	.	CASSQDRNLGEQYF	TGTGCCAGCAGCCAAGATAGGAACCTCGGCGAGCAGTACTTC
TRBJ2-7	TRBV10-3	few	.	CAIGQGYEQYF	TGTGCCATCGGGCAGGGCTACGAGCAGTACTTC
TRBJ2-3	TRBV4-1	.	TRBD1	CASSQAAWTGMTDTQYF	TGCGCCAGCAGCCAGGCTGCCTGGACAGGGATGACAGATACGCAGTATTTT
TRBJ2-5	TRBV10-3	.	TRBD1	CAISESLDRGETQYF	TGTGCCATCAGTGAGTCGTTGGACAGGGGGGAGACCCAGTACTTC
TRBJ2-5	TRBV5-1	few	.	CASSLGMDTQYF	TGCGCCAGCAGCCTGGGAATGGATACCCAGTACTTC
TRBJ2-3	TRBV20-1	.	TRBD1	CSAIYRGHDTQYF	TGCAGTGCTATCTACAGGGGGCACGATACGCAGTATTTT
TRBJ2-5	TRBV4-1	.	TRBD2	CASSQAPRGATGQETQYF	TGCGCCAGCAGCCAAGCCCCGCGGGGGGCCACGGGACAAGAGACCCAGTACTTC
TRBJ2-3	TRBV29-1	few	TRBD2	CSVVRAGGGGRDTQYF	TGCAGCGTTGTTCGAGCGGGGGGCGGAGGGAGAGATACGCAGTATTTT
TRBJ1-4	TRBV10-3	.	TRBD1	CATRDSATNEKLFF	TGTGCCACCCGGGACAGCGCAACTAATGAAAAACTGTTTTTT
TRBJ1-5	TRBV19	.	.	CASTRPSESGVGDHQPQHF	TGTGCCAGTACCCGACCGTCGGAATCCGGGGTAGGGGATCATCAGCCCCAGCATTTT
TRBJ1-5	TRBV19	.	.	CASTSGLSSEPQHF	TGTGCCAGTACCTCGGGATTATCATCGGAGCCCCAGCATTTT
TRBJ2-7	TRBV20-1	few	.	CSAPGQVRGEQYF	TGCAGTGCTCCCGGACAGGTCCGGGGGGAGCAGTACTTC
TRBJ1-4	TRBV6-2/TRBV6-3	many	.	CASSRPLFF	TGTGCCAGCAGTCGTCCCCTGTTTTTT
TRBJ2-3	TRBV20-1	few	.	CSARGIGDTQYF	TGCAGTGCTCGGGGGATAGGAGATACGCAGTATTTT
TRBJ2-5	TRBV20-1	.	.	CSAIEGGGLETQYF	TGCAGTGCTATAGAGGGAGGGGGGCTGGAGACCCAGTACTTC
TRBJ2-1	TRBV29-1	.	TRBD2	CSARRTSGDEQFF	TGCAGCGCCAGACGGACAAGCGGGGATGAGCAGTTCTTC
TRBJ2-7	TRBV20-1	.	TRBD2	CSAPGLAGYYEQYF	TGCAGTGCTCCGGGACTAGCGGGGTATTACGAGCAGTACTTC
TRBJ2-5	TRBV12-3/TRBV12-4	few	.	CASRPPGRETQYF	TGTGCCAGCAGGCCACCAGGGCGGGAGACCCAGTACTTC
TRBJ2-2	TRBV20-1	many	.	CSAREGAGELFF	TGCAGTGCTAGAGAGGGGGCCGGGGAGCTGTTTTTT
TRBJ2-1	TRBV12-3/TRBV12-4	few	.	CASSSDARDPYEQFF	TGTGCCAGCAGCAGTGACGCTAGAGATCCCTATGAGCAGTTCTTC
TRBJ2-5	TRBV11-2	many	.	CASGPRRTQYF	TGTGCCAGCGGGCCGAGGCGGACCCAGTACTTC
TRBJ2-3	TRBV20-1	.	.	CSARGTRGGGDTQYF	TGCAGTGCTAGAGGGACTAGAGGGGGGGGAGATACGCAGTATTTT
TRBJ1-4	TRBV12-3/TRBV12-4	many	.	CASSLRGRTEKLFF	TGTGCCAGCAGTTTAAGGGGTAGGACGGAAAAACTGTTTTTT
TRBJ2-3	TRBV12-5	.	TRBD1	CASGKGASRDTQYF	TGTGCTAGTGGTAAGGGGGCCAGCAGGGATACGCAGTATTTT
TRBJ1-5	TRBV25-1	many	.	CASSETGGSSNQPQHF	TGTGCCAGCAGTGAAACGGGGGGCTCTAGCAATCAGCCCCAGCATTTT
TRBJ2-5	TRBV12-3/TRBV12-4	.	.	CASSNRVGETQYF	TGTGCCAGCAGCAACAGGGTAGGAGAGACCCAGTACTTC
TRBJ1-4	TRBV20-1	many	TRBD1	CSAPGTGGRGNEKLFF	TGCAGTGCTCCGGGGACAGGGGGACGTGGGAATGAAAAACTGTTTTTT
TRBJ2-2	TRBV6-9	.	TRBD1	CASSPSRTGGNTGELFF	TGTGCCAGCAGCCCGTCACGGACAGGCGGCAACACCGGGGAGCTGTTTTTT
TRBJ2-5	TRBV20-1	few	TRBD2	CSARADWVTSWETQYF	TGCAGTGCTAGAGCGGACTGGGTGACTAGCTGGGAGACCCAGTACTTC
TRBJ2-5	TRBV4-2	many	TRBD1	CASSQERDREDPTVSETQYF	TGTGCCAGCAGCCAAGAGAGGGACAGGGAAGACCCTACCGTGTCGGAGACCCAGTACTTC
TRBJ1-6	TRBV20-1	few	TRBD1	CSAPKDRDNSPLHF	TGCAGTGCTCCTAAGGACAGGGATAATTCACCCCTCCACTTT
TRBJ2-7	TRBV6-2/TRBV6-3	many	TRBD2	CASSYETSGGSEQYF	TGTGCCAGCAGTTACGAGACTAGCGGGGGGTCCGAGCAGTACTTC
TRBJ2-1	TRBV12-3/TRBV12-4	.	.	CASQPGDYNEQFF	TGTGCAAGCCAGCCCGGGGACTACAATGAGCAGTTCTTC
TRBJ2-2	TRBV7-8	many	.	CASSATGNTGELFF	TGTGCCAGCAGCGCGACAGGGAACACCGGGGAGCTGTTTTTT
TRBJ2-2	TRBV6-1	few	TRBD2	CASTTTGGGAPGELFF	TGTGCCAGCACCACTACTGGCGGGGGAGCTCCCGGGGAGCTGTTTTTT
TRBJ2-5	TRBV5-6	many	.	CASSYASTRETQYF	TGTGCCAGCAGCTATGCCAGCACTCGAGAGACCCAGTACTTC
TRBJ1-4	TRBV7-8	many	.	CASSLGHATNEKLFF	TGTGCCAGCAGCTTAGGACATGCAACTAATGAAAAACTGTTTTTT
TRBJ2-1	TRBV4-1	many	TRBD2	CASSPPLAGGYNEQFF	TGCGCCAGCAGCCCTCCCCTAGCGGGGGGGTACAATGAGCAGTTCTTC
TRBJ2-7	TRBV20-1	few	TRBD1	CSAQTGQGKHYEQYF	TGCAGTGCTCAAACCGGACAGGGAAAACACTACGAGCAGTACTTC
TRBJ2-3	TRBV29-1	few	.	CSVDRRDGTDTQYF	TGCAGCGTTGATCGGCGAGACGGCACAGATACGCAGTATTTT
TRBJ2-1	TRBV5-6	.	TRBD2	CASSLARGGASYNEQFF	TGTGCCAGCAGCTTGGCGCGGGGGGGGGCCTCCTACAATGAGCAGTTCTTC
TRBJ2-3	TRBV6-5	.	TRBD2	CASSYSGGDYLYTQYF	TGTGCCAGCAGTTACTCGGGGGGGGACTATCTTTATACGCAGTATTTT
TRBJ2-1	TRBV20-1	many	TRBD2	CSARDVAGGKVEQFF	TGCAGTGCTAGAGATGTGGCGGGGGGGAAGGTTGAGCAGTTCTTC
TRBJ2-3	TRBV5-1	.	TRBD2	CASSLTSGARDTQYF	TGCGCCAGCAGCTTGACTAGCGGAGCTAGAGATACGCAGTATTTT
TRBJ1-1	TRBV29-1	few	TRBD1	CSAGRQGTTLEAFF	TGCAGCGCCGGGAGACAGGGGACGACGCTTGAAGCTTTCTTT
TRBJ2-1	TRBV20-1	many	.	CSADRDGSSYNEQFF	TGCAGTGCTGACCGGGACGGCAGCTCCTACAATGAGCAGTTCTTC
TRBJ2-5	TRBV7-3	.	.	CASSPMAGGVETQYF	TGTGCCAGCAGCCCCATGGCAGGGGGGGTAGAGACCCAGTACTTC